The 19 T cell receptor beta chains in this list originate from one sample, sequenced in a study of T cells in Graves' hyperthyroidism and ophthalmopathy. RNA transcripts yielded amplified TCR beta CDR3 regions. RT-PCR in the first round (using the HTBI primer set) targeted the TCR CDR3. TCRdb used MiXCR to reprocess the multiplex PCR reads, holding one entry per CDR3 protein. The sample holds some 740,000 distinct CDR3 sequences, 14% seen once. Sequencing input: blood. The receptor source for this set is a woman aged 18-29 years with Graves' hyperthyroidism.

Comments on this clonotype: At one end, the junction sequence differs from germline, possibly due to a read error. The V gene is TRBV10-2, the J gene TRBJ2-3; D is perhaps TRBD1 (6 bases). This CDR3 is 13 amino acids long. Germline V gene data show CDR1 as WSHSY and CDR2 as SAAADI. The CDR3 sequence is CANTTGTTDTRYF. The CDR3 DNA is TGCGCCAACACTACAGGGACCACAGATACGCGGTATTTT.

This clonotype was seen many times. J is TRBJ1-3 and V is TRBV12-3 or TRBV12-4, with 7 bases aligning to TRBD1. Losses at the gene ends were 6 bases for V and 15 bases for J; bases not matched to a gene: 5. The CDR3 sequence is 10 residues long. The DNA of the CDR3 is TGTGCCAGCAGAAGCGACAGGGCATATTTT. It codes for CASRSDRAYF.

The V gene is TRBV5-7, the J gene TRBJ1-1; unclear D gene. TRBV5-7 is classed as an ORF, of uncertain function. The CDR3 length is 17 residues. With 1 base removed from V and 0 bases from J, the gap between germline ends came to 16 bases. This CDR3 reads CASSLTLYSDLNTEAFF. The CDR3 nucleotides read TGTGCCAGCAGCTTGACTCTTTACTCGGATTTGAACACTGAAGCTTTCTTT.

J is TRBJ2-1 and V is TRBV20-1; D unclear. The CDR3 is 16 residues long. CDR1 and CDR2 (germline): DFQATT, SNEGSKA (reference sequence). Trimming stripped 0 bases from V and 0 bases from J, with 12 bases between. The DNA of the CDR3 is TGCAGTGCTAGAGATATGTGGGAAGGCTCCTACAATGAGCAGTTCTTC. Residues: CSARDMWEGSYNEQFF.

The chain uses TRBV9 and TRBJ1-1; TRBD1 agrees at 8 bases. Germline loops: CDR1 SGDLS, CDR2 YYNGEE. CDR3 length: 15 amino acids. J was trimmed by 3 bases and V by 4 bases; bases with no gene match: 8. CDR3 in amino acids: CASSSRDRRYTEAFF. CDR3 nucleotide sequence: TGTGCCAGCAGCTCCCGGGACAGGAGGTACACTGAAGCTTTCTTT.

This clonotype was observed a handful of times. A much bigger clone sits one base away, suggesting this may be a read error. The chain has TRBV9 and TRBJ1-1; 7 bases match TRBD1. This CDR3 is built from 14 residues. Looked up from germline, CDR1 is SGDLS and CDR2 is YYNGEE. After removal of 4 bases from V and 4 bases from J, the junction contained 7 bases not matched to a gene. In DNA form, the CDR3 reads TGTGCCAGCAGCCCAGCGACAGGGAGCACTGAAGCTTTCTTT. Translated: CASSPATGSTEAFF.

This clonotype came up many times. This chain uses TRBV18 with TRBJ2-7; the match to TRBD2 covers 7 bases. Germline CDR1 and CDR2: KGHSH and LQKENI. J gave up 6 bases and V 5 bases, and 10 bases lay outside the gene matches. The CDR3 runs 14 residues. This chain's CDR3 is CASSDHGGLSEQYF. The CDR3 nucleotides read TGTGCCAGCTCAGATCATGGGGGACTAAGCGAGCAGTACTTC.

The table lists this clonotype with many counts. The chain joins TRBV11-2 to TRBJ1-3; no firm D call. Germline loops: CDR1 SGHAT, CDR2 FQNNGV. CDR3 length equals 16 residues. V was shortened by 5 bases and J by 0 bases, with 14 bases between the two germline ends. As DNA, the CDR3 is TGTGCCAGCAGCACGATCTTATTGGGCTCTGGAAACACCATATATTTT. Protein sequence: CASSTILLGSGNTIYF.

The CDR3 DNA reads as TGCAGTGCTTCACGAACAGGGTTCACCTTC. Encoded protein: CSASRTGFTF. This chain joins TRBV20-1 and TRBJ1-2; maybe TRBD1 (6 bases). Germline CDR1 DFQATT, CDR2 SNEGSKA (reference sequence). V gave up 5 bases and J gave up 13 bases, with 14 bases separating them. CDR3 length: 10 amino acids.

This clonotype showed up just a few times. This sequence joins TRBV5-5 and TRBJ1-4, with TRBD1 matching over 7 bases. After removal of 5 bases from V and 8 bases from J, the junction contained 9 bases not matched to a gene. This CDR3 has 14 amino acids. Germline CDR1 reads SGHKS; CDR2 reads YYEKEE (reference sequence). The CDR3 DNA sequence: TGTGCCAGCAGGGACCGGGACAGTCGAGAAAAACTGTTTTTT. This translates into CASRDRDSREKLFF.

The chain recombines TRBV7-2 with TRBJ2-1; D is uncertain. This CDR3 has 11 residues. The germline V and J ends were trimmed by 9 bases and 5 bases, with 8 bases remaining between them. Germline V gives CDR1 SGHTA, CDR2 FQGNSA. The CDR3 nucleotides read TGTGCCAGTACCCGGGACAATGAGCAGTTCTTC. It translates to CASTRDNEQFF. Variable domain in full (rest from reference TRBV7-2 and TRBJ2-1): GAGVSQSPSNKVTEKGKDVELRCDPISGHTALYWYRQSLGQGLEFLIYFQGNSAPDKSGLPSDRFSAERTGGSVSTLTIQRTQQEDSAVYLCASTRDNEQFFGPGTRLTVL.

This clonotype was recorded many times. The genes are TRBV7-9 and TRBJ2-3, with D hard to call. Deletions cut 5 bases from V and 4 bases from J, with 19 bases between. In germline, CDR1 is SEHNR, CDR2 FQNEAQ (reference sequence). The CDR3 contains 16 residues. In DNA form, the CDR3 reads TGTGCCAGCAGCCCCAAGCCAGTACGGCGTCCAGATACGCAGTATTTT. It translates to CASSPKPVRRPDTQYF.

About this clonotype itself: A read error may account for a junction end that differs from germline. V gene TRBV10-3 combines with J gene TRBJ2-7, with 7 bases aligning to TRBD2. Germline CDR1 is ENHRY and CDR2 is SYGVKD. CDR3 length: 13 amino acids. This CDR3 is CAIGSSGSNEQYF. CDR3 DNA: TGTGCCATCGGTTCTAGCGGCTCCAACGAGCAGTACTTC.

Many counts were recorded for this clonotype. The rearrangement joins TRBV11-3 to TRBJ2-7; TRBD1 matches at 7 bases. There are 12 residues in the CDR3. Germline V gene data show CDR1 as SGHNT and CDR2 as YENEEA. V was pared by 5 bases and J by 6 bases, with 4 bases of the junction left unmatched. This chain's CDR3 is CASSLTGVEQYF. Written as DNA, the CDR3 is TGTGCCAGCAGCCTTACAGGGGTCGAGCAGTACTTC.

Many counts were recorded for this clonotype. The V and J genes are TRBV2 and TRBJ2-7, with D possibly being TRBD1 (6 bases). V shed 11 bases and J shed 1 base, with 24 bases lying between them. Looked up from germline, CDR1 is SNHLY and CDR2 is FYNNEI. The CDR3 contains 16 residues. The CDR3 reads CASRSRGGVESYEQYF. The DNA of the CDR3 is TGTGCCTCAAGATCCCGAGGGGGAGTAGAGTCCTACGAGCAGTACTTC.

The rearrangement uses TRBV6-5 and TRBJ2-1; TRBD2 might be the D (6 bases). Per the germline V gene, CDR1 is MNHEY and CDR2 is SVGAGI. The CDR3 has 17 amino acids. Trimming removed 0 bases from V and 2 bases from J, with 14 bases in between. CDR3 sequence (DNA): TGTGCCAGCAGTTACTCGAAGGCGGGCGGGGCCTACAATGAGCAGTTCTTC. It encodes CASSYSKAGGAYNEQFF.

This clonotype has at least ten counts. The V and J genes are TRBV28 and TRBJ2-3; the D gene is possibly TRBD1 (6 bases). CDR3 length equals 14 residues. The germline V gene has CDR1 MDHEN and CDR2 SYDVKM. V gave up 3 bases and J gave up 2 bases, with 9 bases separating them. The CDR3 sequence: CASSFGQSTDTQYF. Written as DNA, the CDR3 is TGTGCCAGCAGTTTTGGACAGTCCACAGATACGCAGTATTTT.

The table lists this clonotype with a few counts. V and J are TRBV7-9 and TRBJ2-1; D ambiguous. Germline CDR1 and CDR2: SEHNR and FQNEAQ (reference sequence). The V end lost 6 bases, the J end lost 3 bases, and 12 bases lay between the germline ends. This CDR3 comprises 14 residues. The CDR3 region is CASRPRTIYNEQFF. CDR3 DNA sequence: TGTGCCAGCAGGCCCAGGACGATCTACAATGAGCAGTTCTTC.

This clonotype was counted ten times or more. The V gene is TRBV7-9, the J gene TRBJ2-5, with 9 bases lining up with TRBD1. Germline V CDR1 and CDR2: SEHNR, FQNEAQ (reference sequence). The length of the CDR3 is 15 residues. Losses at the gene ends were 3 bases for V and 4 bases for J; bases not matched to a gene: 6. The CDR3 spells CASSLGQGERETQYF. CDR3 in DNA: TGTGCCAGCAGCTTGGGACAGGGCGAGAGAGAGACCCAGTACTTC.